This entry concerns a single TCR beta chain. As yet, its antigen is unknown. The sample originates from a study of immune cell composition in non-small cell lung cancer. The wider study: Histologic subtype was mainly adenocarcinoma or squamous cell carcinoma.

Study-level results: Tumour-associated clones >0.5% occurred in 30% to 35% of adenocarcinomas, approximately 79% of squamous. Tumour-reactive clones were not shown to match dominant in vivo tumour clones.

Profiling relied on immunoSEQ multiplex PCR, and the TCRdb table lists in-frame clones only, not all of them. The sample contains under 3,000 clones, approximately 84% of which appear only once. There are 14 residues in the CDR3. The V gene end was trimmed by 4 bases and the J gene end by 7 bases; junction bases not matched to a gene: 9. Germline CDR1 and CDR2: KGHSH and LQKENI. Sequenced: lung tumor tissue. The source is a human donor with non-small cell lung cancer. The V call is TRBV18, the J call TRBJ2-5, with 7 bases that match TRBD1. The CDR3 region is CASSLGQLQGTQYF. Written as DNA, the CDR3 is TGTGCCAGCTCACTGGGACAGCTCCAGGGGACCCAGTACTTC.